A single sample is the source of the 21 T cell receptor beta chains below, sequenced in a study of T cell clones after liver transplantation. Assay used: immunoSEQ multiplex PCR; TCRdb lists only in-frame clones, some missing. The sample holds roughly 100,000 clones, around four fifths seen once. Sequencing was performed on CD4+ T cells from blood, taken around 48 months after liver transplant. Source of these receptors: a human patient who received a liver transplant. Some T cells may have come from the graft donor.

The rearrangement links TRBV18 to TRBJ2-5; D may be TRBD1 (6 bases). The CDR3 is 15 residues long. Looked up from germline, CDR1 is KGHSH and CDR2 is LQKENI. The germline V and J ends were trimmed by 2 bases and 4 bases, with 14 bases remaining between them. Written as DNA, the CDR3 is TGTGCCAGCTCACCATTTTTGGGGGCTGGAGAGACCCAGTACTTC. Protein: CASSPFLGAGETQYF.

The chain employs TRBV4-1 and TRBJ2-5, with D unresolved. CDR3 length: 13 residues. CDR1 MGHRA and CDR2 YSYEKL come from the germline V gene. The V end lost 4 bases, the J end lost 0 bases, and 6 bases lay between the germline ends. CDR3 sequence (DNA): TGCGCCAGCAGCCCGACATACCAAGAGACCCAGTACTTC. Translated: CASSPTYQETQYF.

The rearrangement joins TRBV5-1 to TRBJ1-2; TRBD1 might be the D (6 bases). With 0 bases removed from V and 2 bases from J, the gap between germline ends came to 11 bases. CDR1 and CDR2 from the germline V gene are SGHRS and YFSETQ. This CDR3 region has 15 residues. DNA for the CDR3: TGCGCCAGCAGCTTGGTCGGGGGGCGCAACTATGGCTACACCTTC. Amino acids: CASSLVGGRNYGYTF. Full variable domain (outside the CDR3, taken from reference TRBV5-1 and TRBJ1-2): KAGVTQTPRYLIKTRGQQVTLSCSPISGHRSVSWYQQTPGQGLQFLFEYFSETQRNKGNFPGRFSGRQFSNSRSEMNVSTLELGDSALYLCASSLVGGRNYGYTFGSGTRLTVV.

This clone occurred once. The chain's CDR3 is CASSRPTSGGTDTQYF. The CDR3 DNA reads TGTGCCAGCAGCCGGCCTACTAGCGGGGGGACAGATACGCAGTATTTT. V is TRBV7-6 and J is TRBJ2-3; 12 bases align to TRBD2. The CDR3 contains 16 residues. In germline, CDR1 is SGHVS, CDR2 FNYEAQ. V dropped 5 bases and J dropped 3; count of bases not matched to a gene: 6.

This rearrangement joins TRBV14 to TRBJ2-2, with no clear D. Trimming removed 0 bases from V and 6 bases from J, with 11 bases in between. Germline CDR1 is SGHDN and CDR2 is FVKESK. The CDR3 has 15 residues. Written as DNA, the CDR3 is TGTGCCAGCAGCCAAGATCTGGCCGGGCCCGGGGAGCTGTTTTTT. This sequence encodes CASSQDLAGPGELFF.

The chain carries TRBV6-1 and TRBJ1-1; D is undetermined. The CDR3 has 13 residues. Germline assignment: CDR1 MNHNS and CDR2 SASEGT. V lost 4 bases to trimming and J lost 1 base, with 7 bases between them. The CDR3 DNA reads as TGTGCCAGCAGTGTAACCCGGAACACTGAAGCTTTCTTT. It translates to CASSVTRNTEAFF.

The V gene is TRBV19, the J gene TRBJ1-4; no definite D call. This CDR3 contains 13 residues. Germline CDR1 reads LNHDA; CDR2 reads SQIVND (reference sequence). Trimming removed 7 bases from V and 8 bases from J, with 14 bases in between. CDR3 bases: TGTGCCAGTACAGGCAAAAACGGGGAAAAACTGTTTTTT. The encoded protein is CASTGKNGEKLFF.

This chain connects TRBV19 to TRBJ1-1; TRBD1 matches at 9 bases. CDR1 and CDR2 from the germline V gene are LNHDA and SQIVND (reference sequence). The CDR3 sequence is 16 residues long. The trim removed 5 bases at V and 4 bases at J, leaving 11 bases unmatched. The CDR3 nucleotides read TGTGCCAGTAGTCTCCGACAGGGGGGATCTGGCACTGAAGCTTTCTTT. It yields the protein CASSLRQGGSGTEAFF.

The chain links TRBV9 to TRBJ1-1, with D unclear. CDR1 is SGDLS and CDR2 is YYNGEE in the germline V gene. The CDR3 runs to 15 residues. With 0 bases removed from V and 0 bases from J, the gap between germline ends came to 9 bases. CDR3 sequence reads: CASSVDLRLNTEAFF. CDR3 DNA sequence: TGTGCCAGCAGCGTAGACCTAAGGTTGAACACTGAAGCTTTCTTT.

The rearrangement links TRBV5-1 to TRBJ1-2, with D hard to call. The ends were cut back, 0 bases at V and 8 bases at J, with 11 bases in the middle. The CDR3 spans 13 residues. CDR1 and CDR2 (germline): SGHRS, YFSETQ. This chain's CDR3 is CASSLEDVSGYTF. DNA of the CDR3: TGCGCCAGCAGCTTGGAGGACGTGAGCGGCTACACCTTC.

The chain links TRBV11-3 to TRBJ2-7; 7 positions match TRBD1. Unmatched junction bases numbered 6, after V lost 4 bases and J lost 6 bases. CDR1 and CDR2 from the germline V gene are SGHNT and YENEEA. This CDR3 is built from 13 residues. CDR3 sequence (DNA): TGTGCCAGCAGCTACGGACAGGCTCGCGAGCAGTACTTC. Translation gives CASSYGQAREQYF.

This chain uses TRBV5-1 with TRBJ1-4; no clear D gene. The V gene's germline CDR1 is SGHRS and CDR2 YFSETQ. The CDR3 covers 14 residues. Trimming left V 0 bases short and J 4 bases short, with 7 bases between. CDR3 amino acids: CASSLGGYNEKLFF. CDR3 DNA sequence: TGCGCCAGCAGCTTGGGTGGCTATAATGAAAAACTGTTTTTT.

Here the CDR3 reads CASNRPNTEAFF. The CDR3 DNA follows: TGTGCCAGCAACCGACCGAACACTGAAGCTTTCTTT. This chain links TRBV7-9 with TRBJ1-1; D gene uncertain. Germline CDR1 and CDR2: SEHNR and FQNEAQ (reference sequence). Trimming removed 7 bases from V and 1 base from J, with 7 bases in between. The CDR3 runs 12 residues.

This clone was seen a handful of times. The chain has TRBV4-1 and TRBJ2-7; 9 positions match TRBD1. CDR3 length: 15 amino acids. V dropped 5 bases and J dropped 1; count of bases not matched to a gene: 6. The germline gives CDR1 MGHRA, CDR2 YSYEKL. This CDR3 reads CASSSTGTGSYEQYF. DNA of the CDR3: TGCGCCAGCAGCTCTACCGGGACAGGGTCCTACGAGCAGTACTTC.

The gene calls are TRBV6-1 and TRBJ1-5; D remains unclear. Germline CDR1 is MNHNS and CDR2 is SASEGT. This CDR3 is built from 15 residues. V dropped 7 bases and J dropped 7 bases, with 20 bases sitting between them. The CDR3 is CASKPGPPLQQPQHF. The CDR3 nucleotides read TGTGCCAGCAAACCGGGCCCCCCATTGCAACAGCCCCAGCATTTT.

This chain joins TRBV7-2 and TRBJ1-1, with D tentatively TRBD1 (6 bases). CDR1 and CDR2 (germline): SGHTA, FQGNSA. The CDR3 totals 14 residues. V was cut by 5 bases and J by 4 bases, with 14 bases left in between. Written as DNA, the CDR3 is TGTGCCAGCAGCATACAGGGCCAAGGCACTGAAGCTTTCTTT. Translation gives CASSIQGQGTEAFF.

V is TRBV19 and J is TRBJ2-3, with 9 bases aligning to TRBD2. J lost 6 bases, V lost 3 bases, and 4 bases had no gene match. CDR1 and CDR2 from the germline V gene are LNHDA and SQIVND (reference sequence). This CDR3 comprises 14 residues. As DNA, the CDR3 is TGTGCCAGTAGTATCTTAGCGGGGGTCGATACGCAGTATTTT. This translates into CASSILAGVDTQYF.

The gene calls are TRBV6-5 and TRBJ1-5; possible D gene TRBD1, 5 bases. Trimming removed 2 bases at V and 3 bases at J, with 8 bases between. The CDR3 runs 14 residues. CDR1 is MNHEY and CDR2 is SVGAGI in the germline V gene. CDR3 DNA sequence: TGTGCCAGCAGTTACGCAGGGCCCAATCAGCCCCAGCATTTT. The encoded protein is CASSYAGPNQPQHF.

The rearrangement uses TRBV19 and TRBJ1-1, with D possibly TRBD1 on 5 matching bases. CDR1 is LNHDA, CDR2 SQIVND, per germline (reference sequence). Trimming left V 6 bases short and J 4 bases short, with 18 bases between. CDR3 size: 15 residues. Here the CDR3 reads CASRVIGAGGTEAFF. For the CDR3, the DNA is TGTGCCAGTAGAGTAATAGGGGCGGGAGGCACTGAAGCTTTCTTT. Full variable domain (missing parts from reference TRBV19 and TRBJ1-1): DGGITQSPKYLFRKEGQNVTLSCEQNLNHDAMYWYRQDPGQGLRLIYYSQIVNDFQKGDIAEGYSVSREKKESFPLTVTSAQKNPTAFYLCASRVIGAGGTEAFFGQGTRLTVV.

This clone was recorded once. The chain recombines TRBV9 with TRBJ2-7; 10 positions agree with TRBD1. Trimming cost V 4 bases and J 3 bases; bases outside gene matches: 7. Germline CDR1 reads SGDLS; CDR2 reads YYNGEE. The CDR3 runs 15 residues. The CDR3, as DNA: TGTGCCAGCAGCCCGCGGACAGGGGGGGTCTACGAGCAGTACTTC. Amino acids: CASSPRTGGVYEQYF.

The chain employs TRBV7-2 and TRBJ1-2, with 8 bases matching TRBD1. V was pared by 5 bases and J by 7 bases, with 15 bases of the junction left unmatched. Germline-derived CDR1 and CDR2 are SGHTA and FQGNSA. The length of the CDR3 is 16 residues. CDR3 loop: CASSPGTGSFFGGYTF. CDR3 coding DNA: TGTGCCAGCAGCCCCGGGACAGGATCTTTTTTCGGTGGCTACACCTTC.